This T cell receptor beta chain stems from a study of beta chain features in type 1 diabetes. Findings and limits, study-wide: When Type 1 diabetes patients were examined, their TCRB CDR3s proved moderately but significantly shorter in all four CD4+ subsets.

Germline V CDR1 and CDR2: SGDLS, YYNGEE. The CDR3 extends over 14 amino acids. V was shortened by 3 bases and J by 11 bases, with 17 bases between the two germline ends. In this sample, this clone turned up a few times. The antigen is not known. The authors reverse transcribed all of the isolated RNA, so sequencing captured expressed TCRB transcripts. Assay used: immunoSEQ multiplex PCR; TCRdb lists only in-frame clones, some missing. The repertoire has hundreds of thousands of clones, about an eighth of them found once; the top ten carry roughly 0.04%. This sequence originates from a man aged 18 to 30 with type 1 diabetes. The specimen was naive CD4+ T cells from blood. This chain uses TRBV9 with TRBJ1-4, with D unclear. This CDR3 reads CASSDGEDLKKLFF. CDR3 nucleotides: TGTGCCAGCAGCGACGGAGAGGATTTGAAGAAACTGTTTTTT.